The clone carrying this T cell receptor (beta chain) showed up just once. From germline, CDR1 is LNHDA and CDR2 SQIVND (reference sequence). CDR3 length: 13 residues. V lost 9 bases, J lost 1 base, and 12 bases lay in between. This specimen belongs to a study of shared clonotypes between healthy human individuals. The material for each subset, its genomic DNA, was split evenly across several immunoSEQ plates. In the sorted-subset replicate PCRs, approximately 200 ng DNA, around 32,000 T cell genomes, was used. Repertoires were generated with immunoSEQ multiplex PCR, while TCRdb's copy carries only in-frame clones and drops some. The sample carries around 370,000 clones, roughly 96% recorded once.

The V and J genes are TRBV19 and TRBJ1-1; D perhaps matches TRBD1 (5 bases). The sequenced sample consisted of memory CD8+ T cells sorted from blood. Subset: CD45RO+ cells pooled with CCR7-negative TemRA cells. The clonotype comes from a man aged 25 to 40 in good health. The CDR3 DNA reads as TGTGCCAGCAGCAGGGAGCCGAACACTGAAGCTTTCTTT. Translated, it gives CASSREPNTEAFF. The entire variable domain, with the rest obtained from reference TRBV19 and TRBJ1-1, is as follows: DGGITQSPKYLFRKEGQNVTLSCEQNLNHDAMYWYRQDPGQGLRLIYYSQIVNDFQKGDIAEGYSVSREKKESFPLTVTSAQKNPTAFYLCASSREPNTEAFFGQGTRLTVV.